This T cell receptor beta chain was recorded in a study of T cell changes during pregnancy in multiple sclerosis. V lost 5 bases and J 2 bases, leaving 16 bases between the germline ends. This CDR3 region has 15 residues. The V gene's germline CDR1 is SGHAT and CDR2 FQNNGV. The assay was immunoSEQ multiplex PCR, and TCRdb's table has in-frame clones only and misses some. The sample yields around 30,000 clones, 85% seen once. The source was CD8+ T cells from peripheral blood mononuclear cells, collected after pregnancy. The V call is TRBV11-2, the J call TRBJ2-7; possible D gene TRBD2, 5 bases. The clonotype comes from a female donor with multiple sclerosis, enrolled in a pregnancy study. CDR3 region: CASSTRPAGTYEQYF. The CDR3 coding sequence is TGTGCCAGCAGCACTCGACCCGCCGGGACCTACGAGCAGTACTTC.